This T cell receptor (beta chain) appears in the sequencing data of a study of Ad26.COV2.S vaccination and SARS-CoV-2 variants. Trimming took 1 base from V and 0 from J, leaving 9 bases between them. CDR3 size: 16 residues. CDR1 MNHEY and CDR2 SVGAGI come from the germline V gene. Sequencing was performed with immunoSEQ multiplex PCR; in TCRdb, only in-frame clones are kept and a portion is missing. The sample has 200,000 to 300,000 clones, more than 75% seen once. Specified treatment: some 20 received Ad26.COV2.S at low or high dose, single or two shots; roughly five received placebo; per-sample allocation not given. The investigators took samples on day 63 after the first vaccine or placebo injection. Based in Boston, the donor was an adult of 18-55 years. This vaccine is an Ad26 vector that expresses the Wuhan-strain SARS-CoV-2 spike.

The sequence derives from a person between 18 and 59 years old who received the Ad26.COV2.S COVID-19 vaccine or a placebo. The genes are TRBV6-5 and TRBJ2-2; D is unresolved. Sample: peripheral blood, taken in a trial of Ad26.COV2.S vaccine versus placebo. The CDR3, as DNA: TGTGCCAGCAGTTACTTCCCCACACCGAACACCGGGGAGCTGTTTTTT. This translates into CASSYFPTPNTGELFF.